The following is a T cell receptor (beta chain) sequence with its context. The record originates from a study of blood T cell repertoires in COVID-19. Study-wide background: Acute and convalescent COVID-19 samples came from the United States, Italy and Spain. PBMCs, B-cell-depleted T cells, or T cells were the source of the cDNA or gDNA that made up the material.

Per the original methods: Estimates of nucleated cell counts were drawn from the amplification of reference gene primers. TCRdb's copy holds only in-frame clones and misses some; the assay was immunoSEQ multiplex PCR. Clone size and V and J calls were adopted from that table, with D and trimming inferred from the DNA. The sample gives some 240,000 clones, roughly 82% of which show up once; 9.5% to 10% is in the top ten. Sequenced input: peripheral blood. The receptor's source is a man in his fifties with active or convalescent COVID-19.

The CDR3 DNA reads as TGTGCCACTTCAGACAGGGGGCGTACCGGGGAGCTGTTTTTT. Its translation: CATSDRGRTGELFF. The chain is built from TRBV19 and TRBJ2-2, with 10 bases aligning to TRBD1. Germline V gives CDR1 LNHDA, CDR2 SQIVND (reference sequence). This CDR3 contains 14 residues. V lost 10 bases and J lost 5; bases outside the gene matches: 7.